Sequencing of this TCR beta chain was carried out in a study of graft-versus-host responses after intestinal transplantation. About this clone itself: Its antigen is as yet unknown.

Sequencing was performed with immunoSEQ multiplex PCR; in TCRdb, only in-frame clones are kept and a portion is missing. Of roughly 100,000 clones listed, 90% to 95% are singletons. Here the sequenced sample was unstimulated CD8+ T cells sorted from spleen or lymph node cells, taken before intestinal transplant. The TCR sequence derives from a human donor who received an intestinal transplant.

CDR3 amino acids: CASSSINEQFF. The CDR3, as DNA: TGTGCCAGCAGCTCGATCAATGAGCAGTTCTTC. The chain links TRBV11-2 to TRBJ2-1; D is ambiguous. This CDR3 has 11 residues. The V gene lost 4 bases and the J gene lost 6 bases, with 4 bases spanning the gap. Germline loops: CDR1 SGHAT, CDR2 FQNNGV.